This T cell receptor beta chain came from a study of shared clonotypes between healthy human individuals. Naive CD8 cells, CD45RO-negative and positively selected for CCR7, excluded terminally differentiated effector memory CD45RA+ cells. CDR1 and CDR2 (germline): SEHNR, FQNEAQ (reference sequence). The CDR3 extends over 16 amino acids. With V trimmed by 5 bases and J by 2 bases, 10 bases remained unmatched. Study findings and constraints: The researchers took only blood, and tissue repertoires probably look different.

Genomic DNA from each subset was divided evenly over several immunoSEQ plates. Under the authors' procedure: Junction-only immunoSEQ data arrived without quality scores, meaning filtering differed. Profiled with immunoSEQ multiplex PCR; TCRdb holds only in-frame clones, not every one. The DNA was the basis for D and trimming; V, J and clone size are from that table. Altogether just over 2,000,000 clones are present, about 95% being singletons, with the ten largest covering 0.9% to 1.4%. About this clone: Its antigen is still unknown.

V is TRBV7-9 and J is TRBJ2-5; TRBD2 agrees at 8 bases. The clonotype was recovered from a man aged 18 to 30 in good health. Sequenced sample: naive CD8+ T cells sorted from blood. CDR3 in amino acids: CASSDTSGRAQETQYF. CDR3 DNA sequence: TGTGCCAGCAGCGACACCAGCGGGAGAGCTCAAGAGACCCAGTACTTC.